This T cell receptor (beta chain) was retrieved from a study of blood T cell repertoires in COVID-19. At the level of the study: Collection of acute and convalescent COVID-19 samples took place in the United States, Italy and Spain. From T cells, B-cell-depleted T cells, or PBMCs came the material, which was cDNA or gDNA.

In the study's own analysis: The authors estimated nucleated cell counts from reference gene primer amplification. Produced via immunoSEQ multiplex PCR; TCRdb's table is partial and in-frame only. The D gene and trimming were derived from the DNA, and the V and J assignments and clone size from that table. The table lists more than 200,000 clones, less than 90% of them singletons, with about 1.8% in the top ten. V shed 5 bases, J shed 3 bases, and the junction held 5 bases outside the gene matches. The CDR3 contains 14 residues. Per germline, CDR1 MNHEY and CDR2 SVGAGI. The rearrangement uses TRBV6-5 and TRBJ2-7, with TRBD1 matching 9 bases. Sequencing was performed on peripheral blood. The origin of this receptor is a man between 65 and 79 years old with acute or convalescent COVID-19. Here the CDR3 reads CASSRGDRVYEQYF. The CDR3 DNA sequence: TGTGCCAGCAGTCGTGGGGACAGGGTCTACGAGCAGTACTTC.